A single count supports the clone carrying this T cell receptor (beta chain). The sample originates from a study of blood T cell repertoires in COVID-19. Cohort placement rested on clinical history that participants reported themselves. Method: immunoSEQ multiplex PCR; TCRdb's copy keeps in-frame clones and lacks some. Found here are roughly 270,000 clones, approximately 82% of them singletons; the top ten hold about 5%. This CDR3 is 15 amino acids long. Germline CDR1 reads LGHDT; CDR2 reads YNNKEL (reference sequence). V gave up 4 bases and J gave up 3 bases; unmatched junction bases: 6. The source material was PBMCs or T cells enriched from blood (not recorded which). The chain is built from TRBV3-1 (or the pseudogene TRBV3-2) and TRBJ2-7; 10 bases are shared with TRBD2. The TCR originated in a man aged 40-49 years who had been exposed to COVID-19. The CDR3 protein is CASSLLAGEGYEQYF. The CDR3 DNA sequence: TGTGCCAGCAGCCTTCTAGCGGGAGAAGGCTACGAGCAGTACTTC.